These T cell receptor beta chains were read from a single sample in a study of blood T cell repertoires in COVID-19. Assay: immunoSEQ multiplex PCR; the TCRdb copy retains only in-frame clones and omits some. The sample lists roughly 300,000 clones, 85% occurring once. Sequences were obtained from PBMCs or T cells enriched from blood (not recorded which). The origin of the receptors is a woman between 45 and 65 years old who had recovered from COVID-19. Both conserved end residues are part of each CDR3. The order of the fields is D gene, J gene, V gene, clone size, CDR3 protein, CDR3 DNA. The D gene is left open where the match is weak. The size field is filled for only some rows; it gives once, few, many or a size class.

>.|TRBJ1-5|TRBV19|.
CASSTQGFGQPQHF
TGTGCCAGTAGTACCCAGGGATTTGGGCAGCCCCAGCATTTT
>.|TRBJ2-7|TRBV5-6|.
CASSLIHVNYEQYF
TGTGCCAGCAGCTTGATACACGTGAACTACGAGCAGTACTTC
>.|TRBJ1-5|TRBV6-5|.
CASRDSYSNQPQHF
TGTGCCAGCAGGGACAGTTATAGCAATCAGCCCCAGCATTTT
>.|TRBJ2-2|TRBV24-1|.
CATSAGVETGELFF
TGTGCCACCAGTGCAGGGGTCGAGACCGGGGAGCTGTTTTTT
>.|TRBJ1-5|TRBV6-4|.
CASSLTGGGNQPQHF
TGTGCCAGCAGTCTGACAGGTGGAGGCAATCAGCCCCAGCATTTT
>.|TRBJ1-2|TRBV18|.
CASSALGTRVNYGYTF
TGTGCCAGCTCGGCGTTAGGGACAAGGGTCAACTATGGCTACACCTTC
>TRBD1|TRBJ1-1|TRBV5-1|.
CASSLTGGRNTEAFF
TGCGCCAGCAGCCTGACAGGGGGCCGGAACACTGAAGCTTTCTTT
>TRBD1|TRBJ2-7|TRBV6-5|.
CASSYSWQGAFEQYF
TGTGCCAGCAGTTACTCGTGGCAGGGGGCCTTCGAGCAGTACTTC
>.|TRBJ1-4|TRBV6-2/TRBV6-3|.
CASSQDSDWQKLFF
TGTGCCAGCAGTCAGGACAGTGATTGGCAGAAACTGTTTTTT
>.|TRBJ1-2|TRBV21-1|.
CASSSRDTYGYTF
TGTGCCAGCAGCTCCCGGGACACCTATGGCTACACCTTC
>TRBD1|TRBJ2-3|TRBV10-3|.
CAIRGRGRTDTQYF
TGTGCCATCAGGGGCAGGGGGCGCACAGATACGCAGTATTTT
>.|TRBJ2-7|TRBV4-1|.
CASSPRGSRDYEQYF
TGCGCCAGCAGCCCCCGTGGTAGCAGAGACTACGAGCAGTACTTC
>.|TRBJ1-4|TRBV6-5|once
CASSRPPGKLFF
TGTGCCAGCAGTCGCCCCCCAGGAAAACTGTTTTTT
>TRBD1|TRBJ1-2|TRBV5-4|.
CASSPDRSYGYTF
TGTGCCAGCAGCCCGGACAGGAGCTATGGCTACACCTTC
>TRBD2|TRBJ2-5|TRBV6-2/TRBV6-3|once
CASSNRLAGAQETQYF
TGTGCCAGCAGTAACCGACTAGCGGGAGCCCAAGAGACCCAGTACTTC
>TRBD1|TRBJ1-5|TRBV19|.
CASSIRGQGNSNQPQHF
TGTGCCAGTAGTATAAGGGGACAGGGCAATAGCAATCAGCCCCAGCATTTT